Given below is one T cell receptor (beta chain) in context. Its specificity is unknown. TCR beta cDNA was made by 5'RACE template switching with UMIs. TCRdb reanalyzed the 5' RACE reads and collapses them to one entry per CDR3 protein, without DNA. The sample has 200,000 to 300,000 distinct CDR3 sequences; the top ten hold roughly 0.4%. This entry comes from a study of T cells expressing NK-cell markers. Across the study: Repertoires of TCR beta were obtained from T cells sorted as CD3+CD56+NKG2C+, CD3+CD56+NKG2C- and CD3+CD56-NKG2C+. Among eight sequenced donors, seven carried HCMV seropositivity while one was seronegative.

There are 16 residues in the CDR3. Study-level results: Several of the donors also had these clonotypes leading their CD3+CD56-NKG2C+ fraction.

The source material was blood T cells: a sorted CD56 or NKG2C T cell subset, CD4+ or CD8+ T cells, or bulk PBMC T cells (not recorded which). The source of this sequence is a man aged 18 to 29 in good health. This sequence joins TRBV12-3 or TRBV12-4 and TRBJ2-7; TCRdb's D gene call, TRBD2, goes unchecked for lack of DNA. The CDR3 sequence: CASSLGTSGREYEQYF.